This T cell receptor beta chain is drawn from a study of T cell changes during pregnancy in multiple sclerosis. Some clones are missing from TCRdb's copy, which holds only in-frame ones; the method was immunoSEQ multiplex PCR. The sample contains tens of thousands of clones, roughly nine tenths of which appear only once. The CDR3 length is 16 residues. V shed 10 bases, J shed 1 base, and the junction held 14 bases outside the gene matches. Germline CDR1 reads LNHDA; CDR2 reads SQIVND (reference sequence). The TCR sequence derives from a female donor in good health, enrolled as a control in a pregnancy study. The chain couples TRBV19 to TRBJ2-3; 7 bases line up with TRBD2. The sample in question was peripheral blood, obtained in the third trimester of pregnancy. CDR3 loop: CAKATAGVHGTDTQYF. In nucleotides, the CDR3 is TGTGCCAAAGCTACGGCGGGGGTCCATGGCACAGATACGCAGTATTTT.